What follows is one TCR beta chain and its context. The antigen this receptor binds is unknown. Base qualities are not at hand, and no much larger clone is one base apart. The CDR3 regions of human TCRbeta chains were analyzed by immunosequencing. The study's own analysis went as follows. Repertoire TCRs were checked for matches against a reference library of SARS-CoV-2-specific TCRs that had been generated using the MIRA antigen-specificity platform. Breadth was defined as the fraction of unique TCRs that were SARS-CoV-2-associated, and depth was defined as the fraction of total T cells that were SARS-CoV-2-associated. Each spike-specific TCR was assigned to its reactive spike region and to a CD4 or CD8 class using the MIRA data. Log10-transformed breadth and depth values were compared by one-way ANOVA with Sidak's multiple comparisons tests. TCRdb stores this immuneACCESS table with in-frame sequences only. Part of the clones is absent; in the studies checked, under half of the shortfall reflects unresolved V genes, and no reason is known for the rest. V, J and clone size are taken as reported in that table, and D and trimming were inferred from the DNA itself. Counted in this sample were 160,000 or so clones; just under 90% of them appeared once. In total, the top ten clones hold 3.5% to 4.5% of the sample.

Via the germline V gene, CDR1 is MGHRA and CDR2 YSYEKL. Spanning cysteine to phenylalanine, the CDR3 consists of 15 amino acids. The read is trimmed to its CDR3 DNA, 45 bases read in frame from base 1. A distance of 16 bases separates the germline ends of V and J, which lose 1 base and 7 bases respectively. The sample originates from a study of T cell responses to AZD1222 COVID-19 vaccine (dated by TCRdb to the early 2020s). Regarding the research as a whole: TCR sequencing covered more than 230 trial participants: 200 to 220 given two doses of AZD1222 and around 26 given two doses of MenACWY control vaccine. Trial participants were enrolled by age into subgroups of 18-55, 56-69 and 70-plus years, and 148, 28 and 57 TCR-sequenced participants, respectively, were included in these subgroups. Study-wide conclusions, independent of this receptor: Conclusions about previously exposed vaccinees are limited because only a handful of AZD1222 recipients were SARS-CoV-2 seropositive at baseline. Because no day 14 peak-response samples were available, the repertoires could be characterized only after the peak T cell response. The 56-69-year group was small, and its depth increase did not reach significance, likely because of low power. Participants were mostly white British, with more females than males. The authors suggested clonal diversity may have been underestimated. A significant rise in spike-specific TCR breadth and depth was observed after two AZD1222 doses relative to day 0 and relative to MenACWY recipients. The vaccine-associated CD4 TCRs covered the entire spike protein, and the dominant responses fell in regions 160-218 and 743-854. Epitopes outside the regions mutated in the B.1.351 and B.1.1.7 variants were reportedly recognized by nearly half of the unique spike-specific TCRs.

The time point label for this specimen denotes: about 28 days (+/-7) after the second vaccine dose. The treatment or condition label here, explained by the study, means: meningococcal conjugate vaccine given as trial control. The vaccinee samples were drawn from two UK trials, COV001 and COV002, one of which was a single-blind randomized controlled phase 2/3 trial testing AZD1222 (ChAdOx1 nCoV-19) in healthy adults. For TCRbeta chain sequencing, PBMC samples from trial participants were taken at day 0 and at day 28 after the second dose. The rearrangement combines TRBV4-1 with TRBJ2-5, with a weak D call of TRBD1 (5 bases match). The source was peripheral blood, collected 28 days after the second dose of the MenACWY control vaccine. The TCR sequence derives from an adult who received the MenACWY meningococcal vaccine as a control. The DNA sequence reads TGCGCCAGCAGCCAAGGTTCGGCAGGGCAGGCGACCCAGTACTTC. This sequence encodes CASSQGSAGQATQYF.